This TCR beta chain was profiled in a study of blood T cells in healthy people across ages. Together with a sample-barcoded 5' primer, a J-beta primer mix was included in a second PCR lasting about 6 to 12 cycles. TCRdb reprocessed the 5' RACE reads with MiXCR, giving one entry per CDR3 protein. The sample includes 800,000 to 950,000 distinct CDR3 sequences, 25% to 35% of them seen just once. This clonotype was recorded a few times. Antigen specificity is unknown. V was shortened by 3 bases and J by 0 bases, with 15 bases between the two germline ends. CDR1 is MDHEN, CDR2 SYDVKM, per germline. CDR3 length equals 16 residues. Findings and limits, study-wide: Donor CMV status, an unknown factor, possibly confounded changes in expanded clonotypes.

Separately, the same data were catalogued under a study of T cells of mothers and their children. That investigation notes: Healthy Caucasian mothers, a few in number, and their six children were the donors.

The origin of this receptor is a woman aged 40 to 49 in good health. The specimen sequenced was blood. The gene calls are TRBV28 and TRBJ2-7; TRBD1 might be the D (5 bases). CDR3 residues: CASSFSQGIGSYEQYF. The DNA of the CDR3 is TGTGCCAGCAGTTTCTCCCAGGGAATTGGCTCCTACGAGCAGTACTTC.